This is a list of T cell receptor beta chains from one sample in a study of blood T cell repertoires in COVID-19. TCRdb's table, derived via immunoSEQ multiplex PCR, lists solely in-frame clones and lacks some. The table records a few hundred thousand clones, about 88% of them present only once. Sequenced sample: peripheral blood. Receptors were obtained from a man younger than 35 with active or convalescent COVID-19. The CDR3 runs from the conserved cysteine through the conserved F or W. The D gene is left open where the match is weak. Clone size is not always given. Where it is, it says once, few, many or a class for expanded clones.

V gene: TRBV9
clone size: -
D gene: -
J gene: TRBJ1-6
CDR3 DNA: TGTGCCAGCAGCGGGGGGGGAAATTCACCCCTCCACTTT
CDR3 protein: CASSGGGNSPLHF

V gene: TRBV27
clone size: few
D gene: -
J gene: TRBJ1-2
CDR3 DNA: TGTGCCAGCAGTTTCACAGGGACTGGCTACACCTTC
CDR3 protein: CASSFTGTGYTF

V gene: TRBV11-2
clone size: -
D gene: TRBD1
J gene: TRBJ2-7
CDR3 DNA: TGTGCCAGCAGCTTAGAACCGGACAGGGGCTACGAGCAGTACTTC
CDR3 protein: CASSLEPDRGYEQYF

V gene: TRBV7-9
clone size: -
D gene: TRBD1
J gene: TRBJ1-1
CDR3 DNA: TGTGCCAGCAGCTTATCATTGGGCAGGGGGTCTGAAGCTTTCTTT
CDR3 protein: CASSLSLGRGSEAFF

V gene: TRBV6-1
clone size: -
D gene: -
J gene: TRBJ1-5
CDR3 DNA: TGTGCCAGCAGTGAACGGGAGGGGCAGCCCCAGCATTTT
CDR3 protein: CASSEREGQPQHF

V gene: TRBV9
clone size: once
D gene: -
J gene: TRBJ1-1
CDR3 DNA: TGTGCCAGCAGCGTAGCCGTGAACACTGAAGCTTTCTTT
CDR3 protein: CASSVAVNTEAFF

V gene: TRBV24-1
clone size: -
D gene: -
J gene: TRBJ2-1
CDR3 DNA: TGTGCCACCAGGTACTCGGACAAAACTGAGCAGTTCTTC
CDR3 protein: CATRYSDKTEQFF

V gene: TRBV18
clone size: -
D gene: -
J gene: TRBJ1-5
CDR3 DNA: TGTGCCAGCTCATCCCAGGACACCCCGAGCGGGCAGCCCCAGCATTTT
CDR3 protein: CASSSQDTPSGQPQHF

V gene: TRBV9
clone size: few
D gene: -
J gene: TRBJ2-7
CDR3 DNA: TGTGCCAGCAGCGTTGGAGCCTCCTACGAGCAGTACTTC
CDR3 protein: CASSVGASYEQYF

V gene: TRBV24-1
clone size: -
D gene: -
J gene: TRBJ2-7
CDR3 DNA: TGTGCCACCTCGTCCGGGGTAATCTCCTACGAGCAGTACTTC
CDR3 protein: CATSSGVISYEQYF

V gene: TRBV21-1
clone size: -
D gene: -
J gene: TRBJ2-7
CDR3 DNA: TGTGCCAGCAGCATAGTCCGGGACAGGCACTACGAGCAGTACTTC
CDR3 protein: CASSIVRDRHYEQYF

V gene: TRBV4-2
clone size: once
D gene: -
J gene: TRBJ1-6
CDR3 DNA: TGTGCCAGCAGCCAAGGTGGGGGGGGTGGTTCACCCCTCCACTTT
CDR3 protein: CASSQGGGGGSPLHF

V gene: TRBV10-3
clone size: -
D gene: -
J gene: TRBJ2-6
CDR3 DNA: TGTGCCATCACGGCACAGGGAACTGGGGCCAACGTCCTGACTTTC
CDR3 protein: CAITAQGTGANVLTF

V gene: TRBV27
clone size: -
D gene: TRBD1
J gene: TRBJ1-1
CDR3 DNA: TGTGCCAGCAGTCCCGATTACAGGGGTAGCGCTGAAGCTTTCTTT
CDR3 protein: CASSPDYRGSAEAFF

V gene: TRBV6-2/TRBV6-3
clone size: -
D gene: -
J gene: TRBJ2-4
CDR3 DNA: TGTGCCAGCAGCAATCCAGGGGGGTGGGATGCCAAAAACATTCAGTACTTC
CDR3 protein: CASSNPGGWDAKNIQYF

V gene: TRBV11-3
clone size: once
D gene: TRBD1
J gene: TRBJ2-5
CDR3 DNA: TGTGCCAGCAGCTTACGGACAGGACAAGAGACCCAGTACTTC
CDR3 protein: CASSLRTGQETQYF

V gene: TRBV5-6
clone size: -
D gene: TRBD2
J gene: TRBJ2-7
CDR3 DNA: TGTGCCAGCAGCATGACTAGCGGGGGTTCCTACGAGCAGTACTTC
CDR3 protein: CASSMTSGGSYEQYF

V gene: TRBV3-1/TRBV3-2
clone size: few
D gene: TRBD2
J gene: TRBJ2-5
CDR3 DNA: TGTGCCAGCAGCCAAGATAGGTCGGGCGGGGGGGCGGAGACCCAGTACTTC
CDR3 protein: CASSQDRSGGGAETQYF

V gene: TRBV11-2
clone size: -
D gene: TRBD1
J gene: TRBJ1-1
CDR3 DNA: TGTGCCAGCAGCTTAGACCTCCGACAGGGATGGAAGAACACTGAAGCTTTCTTT
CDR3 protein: CASSLDLRQGWKNTEAFF

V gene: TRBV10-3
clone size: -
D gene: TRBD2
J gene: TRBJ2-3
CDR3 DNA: TGTGCCATCAGTCCTAGCGGAGCAACAGATACGCAGTATTTT
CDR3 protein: CAISPSGATDTQYF

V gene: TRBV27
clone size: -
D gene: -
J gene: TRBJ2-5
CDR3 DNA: TGTGCCAGCAGTTTCCCAGCGGGCGGGACCCAGTACTTC
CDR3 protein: CASSFPAGGTQYF

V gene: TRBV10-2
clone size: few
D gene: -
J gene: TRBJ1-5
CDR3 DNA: TGCGCCAGCAGTGTTCGCGGTCAGCCCCAGCATTTT
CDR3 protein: CASSVRGQPQHF

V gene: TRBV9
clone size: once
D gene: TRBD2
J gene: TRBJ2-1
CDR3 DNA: TGTGCCAGCAGCTTAACTAGCGGGAGGCGGGTTGAGCAGTTCTTC
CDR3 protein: CASSLTSGRRVEQFF

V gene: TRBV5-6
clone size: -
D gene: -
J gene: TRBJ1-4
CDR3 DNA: TGTGCCAGCAGCTTGCCAGGGGAGGGTGAAAAACTGTTTTTT
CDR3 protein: CASSLPGEGEKLFF

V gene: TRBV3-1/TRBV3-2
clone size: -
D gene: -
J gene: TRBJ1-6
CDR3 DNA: TGTGCCAGCAGCTTCACAGGGTTCCCAACCATTCTAGCCCTCCACTTT
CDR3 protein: CASSFTGFPTILALHF

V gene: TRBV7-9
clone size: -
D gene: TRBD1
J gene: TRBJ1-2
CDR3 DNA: TGTGCCAGCAGCTCCGGACAGGGTGATGGCTACACCTTC
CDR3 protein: CASSSGQGDGYTF

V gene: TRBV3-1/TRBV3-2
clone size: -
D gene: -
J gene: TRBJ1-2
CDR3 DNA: TGTGCCAGCAGCCTCTGGGGGACAAAGAACTATGGCTACACCTTC
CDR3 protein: CASSLWGTKNYGYTF

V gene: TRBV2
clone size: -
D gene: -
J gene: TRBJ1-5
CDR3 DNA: TGTGCCAGCAGTGAATTCGAGAGGGGGAATCAGCCCCAGCATTTT
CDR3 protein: CASSEFERGNQPQHF

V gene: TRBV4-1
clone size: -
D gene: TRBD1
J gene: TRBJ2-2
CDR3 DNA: TGCGCCAGCAGCCCAGCAGGGACAGGGTATACCGGGGAGCTGTTTTTT
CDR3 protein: CASSPAGTGYTGELFF

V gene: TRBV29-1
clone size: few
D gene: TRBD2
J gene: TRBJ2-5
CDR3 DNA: TGCAGCGTCGAACGACTAGCTCAGTACCAAGAGACCCAGTACTTC
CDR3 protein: CSVERLAQYQETQYF

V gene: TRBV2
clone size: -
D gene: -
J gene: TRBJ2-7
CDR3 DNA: TGTGCCAGCAAGGGTGTTGGGAGTGAAAGGTACGAGCAGTACTTC
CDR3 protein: CASKGVGSERYEQYF

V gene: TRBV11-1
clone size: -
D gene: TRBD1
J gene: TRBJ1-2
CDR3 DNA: TGTGCCAGCAGCTTATCAACAGGGGCGCGGGGCTACACCTTC
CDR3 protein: CASSLSTGARGYTF

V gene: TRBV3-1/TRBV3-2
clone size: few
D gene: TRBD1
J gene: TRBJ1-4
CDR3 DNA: TGTGCCAGCAGCCCCCGACAGGGGATGGATGAAAAACTGTTTTTT
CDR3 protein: CASSPRQGMDEKLFF

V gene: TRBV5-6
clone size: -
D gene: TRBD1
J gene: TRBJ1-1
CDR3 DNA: TGTGCCAGCAGCTTGGCAGGGGGCTTCACTGAAGCTTTCTTT
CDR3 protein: CASSLAGGFTEAFF

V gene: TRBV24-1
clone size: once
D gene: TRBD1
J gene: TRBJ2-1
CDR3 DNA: TGTGCCACCAGTGATTCCCCGGGACAGGGGGAATTCTTC
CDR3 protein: CATSDSPGQGEFF

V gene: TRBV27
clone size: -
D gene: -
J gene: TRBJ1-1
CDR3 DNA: TGTGCCAGCACTCGAGGGGGGGACGCGAACACTGAAGCTTTCTTT
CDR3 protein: CASTRGGDANTEAFF

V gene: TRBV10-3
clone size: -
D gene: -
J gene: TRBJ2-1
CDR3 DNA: TGTGCCATCCAGGAAGGCCCATACAATGAGCAGTTCTTC
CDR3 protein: CAIQEGPYNEQFF

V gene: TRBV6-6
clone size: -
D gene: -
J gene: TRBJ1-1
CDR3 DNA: TGTGCCAGCAGTTACCCAGGGGAGGGCCCCACTGAAGCTTTCTTT
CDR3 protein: CASSYPGEGPTEAFF

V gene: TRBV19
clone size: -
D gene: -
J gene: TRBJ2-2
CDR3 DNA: TGTGCCAGTAGCGGGGGTGCGGGGTATCCCGGGGAGCTGTTTTTT
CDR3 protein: CASSGGAGYPGELFF

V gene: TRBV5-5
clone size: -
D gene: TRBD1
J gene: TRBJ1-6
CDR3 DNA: TGTGCCAGCAGGGGACAGGGGGTTGTACCCCTCCACTTT
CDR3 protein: CASRGQGVVPLHF